This T cell receptor beta chain was obtained from a study of CD8+CD57+ T cells in acquired aplastic anemia. Study-wide findings and caveats: A set of some 28 CD8+ CDR3 sequences was shared between patients and controls, and these sequences appeared highly expressed in patients.

This clonotype was recorded at least ten times. Its antigen is undetermined. It was genomic DNA that served as the template for profiling TCR beta VDJ and CDR3. TCRdb processed the reads anew with MiXCR; each CDR3 protein has one entry. Of just over 200,000 distinct CDR3 sequences listed, 65% were seen once; the top ten hold under 60%. The germline gives CDR1 SQVTM, CDR2 ANQGSEA. CDR3 length equals 11 residues. V lost 3 bases to trimming and J lost 5 bases, with 5 bases between them. In patients chosen for sequencing, flow cytometry had shown CD8+CD57+ cell expansion. Every patient was diagnosed with severe acquired aplastic anemia.

This clonotype originated in a human donor with aplastic anemia. The sequenced sample was sorted CD4+, CD8+, or CD8+CD57+ T cells (not recorded which) from PBMCs. V and J are TRBV29-1 and TRBJ2-1; no firm D call. DNA of the CDR3: TGCAGCGTTGAGTCAAACAATGAGCAGTTCTTC. This encodes CSVESNNEQFF.